The 28 T cell receptor beta chains given below trace back to one sample, sequenced in a study of untreated major depressive disorder. Sequenced by immunoSEQ multiplex PCR; TCRdb stores in-frame clones only, minus some. The table has about 21,000 clones, 80% to 95% seen once. The specimen was CD4+ T cells from PBMCs. These receptors were collected from a man aged 30 to 39 in good health.

The chain is built from TRBV9 and TRBJ2-3; D gene unclear. The CDR3 has 18 residues. Trimming shortened V by 4 bases and J by 2 bases, and 23 bases separated the two germline ends. Germline V lookup: CDR1 SGDLS, CDR2 YYNGEE. As DNA, the CDR3 is TGTGCCAGCAGCCCCCGTTATCGAGGACGGACCTACACAGATACGCAGTATTTT. As protein: CASSPRYRGRTYTDTQYF. The complete variable domain, with remaining parts taken from reference TRBV9 and TRBJ2-3, reads DSGVTQTPKHLITATGQRVTLRCSPRSGDLSVYWYQQSLDQGLQFLIQYYNGEERAKGNILERFSAQQFPDLHSELNLSSLELGDSALYFCASSPRYRGRTYTDTQYFGPGTRLTVL.

This chain connects TRBV5-1 to TRBJ2-7, with 7 bases that match TRBD2. V was pared by 4 bases and J by 5 bases, with 9 bases of the junction left unmatched. CDR1 and CDR2 (germline): SGHRS, YFSETQ. The CDR3 is 14 amino acids. The CDR3 loop reads CASSPRWGGNEQYF. The CDR3 DNA reads as TGCGCCAGCAGCCCTAGATGGGGGGGAAACGAGCAGTACTTC.

This clone has a single count. The rearrangement joins TRBV30 to TRBJ1-1; D is ambiguous. Germline V gene data show CDR1 as GTSNPN and CDR2 as SVGIG (reference sequence). Trimming took off 2 bases at V and 0 bases at J, with 7 bases between the two ends. This CDR3 is 13 amino acids long. In DNA form, the CDR3 reads TGTGCCTGGAGTCGTGATTTGAACACTGAAGCTTTCTTT. Protein: CAWSRDLNTEAFF. Based on the CDR3 plus reference TRBV30 and TRBJ1-1, the full variable domain is SQTIHQWPATLVQPVGSPLSLECTVEGTSNPNLYWYRQAAGRGLQLLFYSVGIGQISSEVPQNLSASRPQDRQFILSSKKLLLSDSGFYLCAWSRDLNTEAFFGQGTRLTVV.

The chain couples TRBV6-5 to TRBJ2-7, with 8 nucleotides matching TRBD1. The length of the CDR3 is 14 residues. Looked up from germline, CDR1 is MNHEY and CDR2 is SVGAGI. The V gene end was trimmed by 0 bases and the J gene end by 7 bases; junction bases not matched to a gene: 5. The CDR3 loop is CASSYSQGAREQYF. The CDR3 nucleotides read TGTGCCAGCAGTTACTCGCAGGGGGCAAGGGAGCAGTACTTC.

The rearrangement joins TRBV7-9 to TRBJ1-4, with TRBD1 matching over 8 bases. The CDR3 is made up of 17 amino acids. With 2 bases clipped from V and 1 base from J, the junction kept 6 bases outside the gene matches. Looked up from germline, CDR1 is SEHNR and CDR2 is FQNEAQ (reference sequence). CDR3 protein: CASSLLGQGLTNEKLFF. The CDR3 nucleotides are TGTGCCAGCAGCTTACTAGGACAGGGACTAACTAATGAAAAACTGTTTTTT.

The chain links TRBV20-1 to TRBJ2-3; D gene ambiguous. CDR1 is DFQATT and CDR2 is SNEGSKA in the germline V gene (reference sequence). The CDR3 runs to 11 residues. Deletions cut 5 bases from V and 6 bases from J, with 9 bases between. CDR3 in DNA: TGCAGTGCTCTCAGGACGGATACGCAGTATTTT. It specifies CSALRTDTQYF.

The chain uses TRBV6-5 and TRBJ1-2, with D tentatively TRBD1 (5 bases). The CDR3 is made up of 14 amino acids. Germline loops: CDR1 MNHEY, CDR2 SVGAGI. V dropped 4 bases and J dropped 0 bases, with 9 bases sitting between them. In DNA form, the CDR3 reads TGTGCCAGCAGTTCACAGGAATCTAACTATGGCTACACCTTC. Translating it yields CASSSQESNYGYTF.

CDR3 nucleotide sequence: TGTGCCAGCAGCCCTGGTGGGGGGCGCAATCAGCCCCAGCATTTT. Amino acid sequence: CASSPGGGRNQPQHF. This chain links TRBV5-5 with TRBJ1-5, with D maybe TRBD1 (6 bases). This CDR3 has 15 amino acids. Germline assignment: CDR1 SGHKS and CDR2 YYEKEE (reference sequence). The V end lost 4 bases, the J end lost 2 bases, and 13 bases lay between the germline ends.

The V call is TRBV4-2, the J call TRBJ1-1; D is unclear. V lost 4 bases to trimming and J lost 4 bases, with 16 bases between them. CDR3 size: 15 residues. Germline V gene data show CDR1 as LGHNA and CDR2 as YNFKEQ. This CDR3 reads CASSPHRNAGTEAFF. The CDR3 nucleotides read TGTGCCAGCAGCCCCCATAGGAACGCGGGCACTGAAGCTTTCTTT.

The rearrangement joins TRBV9 to TRBJ1-4; weak D call: TRBD1 (5 bases). Trimming shortened V by 3 bases and J by 7 bases, and 13 bases separated the two germline ends. The CDR3 totals 14 residues. CDR1 is SGDLS and CDR2 is YYNGEE in the germline V gene. This chain's CDR3 is CASSEAGPVEKLFF. Here the CDR3 DNA reads TGTGCCAGCAGCGAGGCGGGACCAGTTGAAAAACTGTTTTTT.

V gene TRBV5-6 combines with J gene TRBJ2-7, with 11 bases identical to TRBD2. Per the germline V gene, CDR1 is SGHDT and CDR2 is YYEEEE. V dropped 4 bases and J dropped 4; count of bases not matched to a gene: 19. CDR3 length: 19 residues. The CDR3 coding sequence is TGTGCCAGCAGCCGCCGACTAGCGGGAAGCCTTGGGATCCTTTACGAGCAGTACTTC. Residues: CASSRRLAGSLGILYEQYF.

The CDR3 region is CASSLPDRGGVDEQFF. CDR3 nucleotides: TGTGCCAGCAGTTTACCCGACAGGGGAGGTGTCGATGAGCAGTTCTTC. The rearrangement joins TRBV27 to TRBJ2-1; 8 bases fit TRBD1. The length of the CDR3 is 16 residues. V lost 2 bases to trimming and J lost 8 bases; unmatched junction nucleotides: 11. Per the germline V gene, CDR1 is MNHEY and CDR2 is SMNVEV (reference sequence).

This clone appeared once. The chain joins TRBV2 to TRBJ1-4; 9 bases align to TRBD1. Per the germline V gene, CDR1 is SNHLY and CDR2 is FYNNEI. The CDR3 totals 14 residues. With V trimmed by 3 bases and J by 7 bases, 3 bases remained unmatched. CDR3 bases: TGTGCCAGCAGTGAGGGACAGGGAATTGAAAAACTGTTTTTT. It specifies CASSEGQGIEKLFF.

V gene TRBV12-5 combines with J gene TRBJ1-2; tentatively, D is TRBD1 (6 bases). Trimming removed 5 bases from V and 4 bases from J, with 11 bases in between. The germline CDR1 and CDR2 sequences are LGHNT and FRNRAP. This CDR3 contains 13 residues. The CDR3 DNA is TGTGCTAGTGGTGGGGGCTATAGCTATGGCTACACCTTC. Protein: CASGGGYSYGYTF.

The chain joins TRBV19 to TRBJ2-1; D remains ambiguous. Trimming stripped 6 bases from V and 9 bases from J, with 15 bases between. Germline assignment: CDR1 LNHDA and CDR2 SQIVND (reference sequence). This CDR3 contains 13 residues. The CDR3 nucleotides read TGTGCCAGTAGCACCGTATCGGGCGGTGAGCAGTTCTTC. It yields the protein CASSTVSGGEQFF.

This chain uses TRBV27 with TRBJ2-3; no reliable D call. The CDR3 spans 11 residues. Trimming left V 5 bases short and J 9 bases short, with 9 bases between. Germline V gene sequence: CDR1 MNHEY, CDR2 SMNVEV (reference sequence). CDR3 sequence: CASSDWSTQYF. CDR3 nucleotide sequence: TGTGCCAGCAGTGATTGGAGCACGCAGTATTTT.

J is TRBJ2-1 and V is TRBV7-3, with a possible D match to TRBD1 (5 bases). V shed 4 bases and J shed 2 bases, with 9 bases lying between them. This CDR3 is built from 14 residues. Germline CDR1 is SGHTA and CDR2 is FQGTGA. The DNA for the CDR3 is TGTGCCAGCAGCTACGGACAACCCTACAATGAGCAGTTCTTC. It codes for CASSYGQPYNEQFF.

The V gene is TRBV5-1, the J gene TRBJ2-2; 8 bases are a match to TRBD2. The CDR3 runs 17 residues. Germline V gene lookup returns CDR1 SGHRS and CDR2 YFSETQ. J was trimmed by 7 bases and V by 0 bases; bases with no gene match: 11. CDR3 in DNA: TGCGCCAGCAGCTTGGGGAACAGCGGGAGTTTGAACGGGGAGCTGTTTTTT. This encodes CASSLGNSGSLNGELFF.

The genes are TRBV5-6 and TRBJ2-4; a possible D gene is TRBD2 (6 bases). This CDR3 is built from 14 residues. Trimming cost V 2 bases and J 8 bases, with 14 bases left between them. CDR1 and CDR2 (germline): SGHDT, YYEEEE. DNA of the CDR3: TGTGCCAGCAGCTTCCCGGGAGCCCCTGACATTCAGTACTTC. Translating it yields CASSFPGAPDIQYF.

J is TRBJ2-7 and V is TRBV4-2; the D call may be TRBD1 or TRBD2 (6 bases each). Trimming shortened V by 1 base and J by 2 bases, and 12 bases separated the two germline ends. The CDR3 runs to 15 residues. Germline assignment: CDR1 LGHNA and CDR2 YNFKEQ. The CDR3 nucleotides read TGTGCCAGCAGCCAAGGGGTAGGGGGGCCCTACGAGCAGTACTTC. It encodes CASSQGVGGPYEQYF.

V gene TRBV19 combines with J gene TRBJ2-7; no reliable D call. Germline V gene sequence: CDR1 LNHDA, CDR2 SQIVND (reference sequence). The V and J ends lost 6 bases and 2 bases respectively, with 11 bases between them. This CDR3 spans 13 amino acids. The CDR3 nucleotides are TGTGCCAGTAGCGTCCAGGTCACCTACGAGCAGTACTTC. Protein product: CASSVQVTYEQYF.

The rearrangement joins TRBV9 to TRBJ1-5; D is unresolved. This CDR3 region has 15 residues. V lost 0 bases, J lost 7 bases, and 14 bases lay in between. Germline V gives CDR1 SGDLS, CDR2 YYNGEE. Here the CDR3 DNA reads TGTGCCAGCAGCGTAGCTGGTAGTGAAGGCCAGCCCCAGCATTTT. This sequence encodes CASSVAGSEGQPQHF. The variable domain in full, completed from reference TRBV9 and TRBJ1-5, reads DSGVTQTPKHLITATGQRVTLRCSPRSGDLSVYWYQQSLDQGLQFLIQYYNGEERAKGNILERFSAQQFPDLHSELNLSSLELGDSALYFCASSVAGSEGQPQHFGDGTRLSIL.

The V and J genes are TRBV7-2 and TRBJ2-7, with 9 bases identical to TRBD1. Germline V gene lookup returns CDR1 SGHTA and CDR2 FQGNSA. The CDR3 contains 16 residues. V shed 5 bases and J 4 bases; nucleotides not matched to a gene: 12. The CDR3 spells CASSQEGTGLPYEQYF. DNA of the CDR3: TGTGCCAGCAGCCAAGAGGGGACAGGGCTTCCGTACGAGCAGTACTTC.

V gene TRBV7-9 combines with J gene TRBJ2-7; the D is unclear. The ends were cut back, 5 bases at V and 7 bases at J, with 9 bases in the middle. CDR1 is SEHNR, CDR2 FQNEAQ, per germline (reference sequence). The CDR3 loop spans 11 amino acids. CDR3 region: CASSPPGEQYF. The CDR3 nucleotides read TGTGCCAGCAGCCCCCCTGGGGAGCAGTACTTC.

As to this clone: An end of the junction differs from the germline gene, which may be a read error. V usage is TRBV11-2 and J usage is TRBJ1-2; TRBD1 might be the D (5 bases). CDR3 size: 15 residues. CDR1 and CDR2 from the germline V gene are SGHAT and FQNNGV. The CDR3: CASSLEDSVTAGSTF. In nucleotides, the CDR3 is TGTGCCAGCAGCCTAGAGGATAGTGTCACAGCAGGGAGTACCTTC.

The chain couples TRBV27 to TRBJ2-7; 8 positions match TRBD1. This CDR3 spans 16 amino acids. V gave up 3 bases and J gave up 5 bases; unmatched junction bases: 12. CDR1 and CDR2 (germline): MNHEY, SMNVEV (reference sequence). DNA of the CDR3: TGTGCCAGCAGTTTCCTCCTGACAGGGGCGTCCCACGAGCAGTACTTC. Translation: CASSFLLTGASHEQYF.

This chain links TRBV5-6 with TRBJ1-1; no clear D. Germline assignment: CDR1 SGHDT and CDR2 YYEEEE. The CDR3 sequence is 13 residues long. V was pared by 1 base and J by 6 bases, with 10 bases between. CDR3 region: CASSLLTGAEAFF. CDR3 coding DNA: TGTGCCAGCAGCTTGTTAACCGGGGCTGAAGCTTTCTTT.

The chain employs TRBV15 and TRBJ2-1, with D tentatively TRBD1 or TRBD2 (6 bases each). CDR3 length: 15 residues. V was trimmed by 1 base and J by 9 bases, leaving 16 bases between them. The germline V gene has CDR1 LNHNV and CDR2 YYDKDF (reference sequence). CDR3 protein: CATSRGGARRGEQFF. The CDR3 DNA reads as TGTGCCACCAGCAGAGGGGGGGCGCGCAGGGGTGAGCAGTTCTTC.